Listed below are T cell receptor beta chains from one sample, sequenced in a study of beta chain features in type 1 diabetes. This table comes from immunoSEQ multiplex PCR, and its TCRdb copy is limited to in-frame clones, with some not included. The top ten clones hold about 0.044% of a sample with 300,000 to 350,000 clones, around 20% of them seen once. Sequencing was carried out using naive CD4+ T cells from blood. These receptors were collected from a woman younger than 30 in good health. The CDR3 runs from the conserved cysteine through the conserved F or W. Each record gives: V gene, D gene, J gene, clone size, CDR3 DNA, CDR3 protein. The D gene is left open where the match is weak. Some rows have no size entry. The others give once, few or many, or a class for an expanded clone.

>TRBV4-2|-|TRBJ1-2|few
TGTGCCAGCAGCCGCAGACGGGAGGATGGCTACACCTTC
CASSRRREDGYTF
>TRBV10-3|-|TRBJ2-7|-
TGTGCCATCAGGGGGCCGGGCGAGCAGTACTTC
CAIRGPGEQYF
>TRBV7-2|-|TRBJ2-3|few
TGTGCCAGCAGCCCGGTGCCGGGAACGCAGTATTTT
CASSPVPGTQYF
>TRBV6-1|-|TRBJ2-5|-
TGTGCCAGCAGTGAATTTAGCCCCGAGACCCAGTACTTC
CASSEFSPETQYF
>TRBV18|-|TRBJ2-7|-
TGTGCCAGCTCACCAGCCCAGTCCTACGAGCAGTACTTC
CASSPAQSYEQYF
>TRBV2|TRBD1|TRBJ2-7|few
TGTGCCAGCAGTGAATTCCGGACAGGGTACGAGCAGTACTTC
CASSEFRTGYEQYF
>TRBV18|-|TRBJ2-5|-
TGTGCCAGCTCACCGAGCAGAAGAGGAGAGACCCAGTACTTC
CASSPSRRGETQYF
>TRBV7-8|-|TRBJ2-6|few
TGTGCCAGCAGCTTAGCCTCCGCGGCTGGGGCCAACGTCCTGACTTTC
CASSLASAAGANVLTF
>TRBV29-1|-|TRBJ1-1|-
TGCAGCGAAATGGGACAAAAGAACACTGAAGCTTTCTTT
CSEMGQKNTEAFF
>TRBV7-2|-|TRBJ2-5|-
TGTGCCAGCAGCCCCGGCCAAGAGACCCAGTACTTC
CASSPGQETQYF
>TRBV18|-|TRBJ1-1|-
TGTGCCAGCTCAAGGCTTCCGTCACCGACCGGGATTCTCAACACTGAAGCTTTCTTT
CASSRLPSPTGILNTEAFF
>TRBV30|-|TRBJ1-2|few
TGTGCCTGGAGTGTACCCCCAGGGGCCCATGGCTACACCTTC
CAWSVPPGAHGYTF
>TRBV9|TRBD2|TRBJ2-3|few
TGTGCCAGCAGCCCCGAGGAGGCGGGAGGGGGAGATACGCAGTATTTT
CASSPEEAGGGDTQYF
>TRBV7-9|-|TRBJ1-2|-
TGTGCCAGCAGCCAAAGGGGGGGGAATCGAGGCTACACCTTC
CASSQRGGNRGYTF
>TRBV13|-|TRBJ1-6|few
TGTGCCAGCAGCCTCAACGGAGGGAGGCAAGGTTCACCCCTCCACTTT
CASSLNGGRQGSPLHF
>TRBV11-1|TRBD1|TRBJ1-1|-
TGTGCCAGCAGCTTAGCGGGACAGATGAACACTGAAGCTTTCTTT
CASSLAGQMNTEAFF
>TRBV7-9|TRBD1|TRBJ1-1|few
TGTGCCAGCAGCTCTACAGGGGGCTGGAACACTGAAGCTTTCTTT
CASSSTGGWNTEAFF
>TRBV7-9|TRBD1|TRBJ1-2|few
TGTGCCAGCAGCCTGGGACAGAACTATGGCTACACCTTC
CASSLGQNYGYTF
>TRBV9|-|TRBJ1-1|few
TGTGCCAGCAGCGTAGACGCACGAGGCTGGACTGAAGCTTTCTTT
CASSVDARGWTEAFF
>TRBV4-2|-|TRBJ1-1|-
TGTGCCAGCAGCCAAGATCAAAAACGGGAGAATAACACTGAAGCTTTCTTT
CASSQDQKRENNTEAFF
>TRBV29-1|TRBD2|TRBJ2-7|few
TGCAGCGCCACCGGGACTAGCGGGTCCTACGAGCAGTACTTC
CSATGTSGSYEQYF
>TRBV5-1|TRBD2|TRBJ2-5|once
TGCGCCAGCAGACTAGCGGGACCCGAGGAGACCCAGTACTTC
CASRLAGPEETQYF
>TRBV10-3|TRBD2|TRBJ2-1|-
TGTGCCATCAGTGAGGCGGGGGGGCCTTTAGGGTCCAATGAGCAGTTCTTC
CAISEAGGPLGSNEQFF
>TRBV7-9|-|TRBJ2-1|-
TGTGCCAGCAGTACTGGAGGTAGAACCCCCCATGAGCAGTTCTTC
CASSTGGRTPHEQFF
>TRBV2|-|TRBJ2-7|-
TGTGCCACCCGAACAGGGTCCTACGAGCAGTACTTC
CATRTGSYEQYF
>TRBV25-1|-|TRBJ2-2|-
TGTGCCAGCAGCCTACGGGGTGATCCCTCCACCGGGGAGCTGTTTTTT
CASSLRGDPSTGELFF
>TRBV5-6|-|TRBJ1-5|-
TGTGCCAGCAGCTTGGCTATGGGACAACCCAATCAGCCCCAGCATTTT
CASSLAMGQPNQPQHF
>TRBV9|TRBD1|TRBJ2-5|-
TGTGCCAGCAGCGTAGGGGTCGGGACAGGGATGGAGACCCAGTACTTC
CASSVGVGTGMETQYF
>TRBV5-1|TRBD1|TRBJ2-7|-
TGCGCCAGCAGCCCGGGACAGGCGACCTACGAGCAGTACTTC
CASSPGQATYEQYF
>TRBV7-6|TRBD1|TRBJ2-7|-
TGTGCCAGCAGCTTGGCCGGGACAGGGGCCTACGAGCAGTACTTC
CASSLAGTGAYEQYF
>TRBV5-8|-|TRBJ1-2|few
TGTGCCAGCAGCCGACAGGTTGGGTATGGCTACACCTTC
CASSRQVGYGYTF
>TRBV29-1|TRBD2|TRBJ2-5|few
TGCAGCGTGCAAAGACTAGCGGGAGGGCCGGGTGAGACCCAGTACTTC
CSVQRLAGGPGETQYF
>TRBV18|TRBD1|TRBJ2-5|-
TGTGCCAGCTCACCAGGCGACAGGGGGTACGATGGGACACAAGAGACCCAGTACTTC
CASSPGDRGYDGTQETQYF
>TRBV4-1|TRBD1|TRBJ1-5|few
TGCGCCAGCAGCCAAGTTCTCGGACAGGGAAGCTTTGGTAGCAATCAGCCCCAGCATTTT
CASSQVLGQGSFGSNQPQHF
>TRBV9|-|TRBJ2-1|few
TGTGCCAGCAGCGTAGGGCCTAGTCGTACCTACAATGAGCAGTTCTTC
CASSVGPSRTYNEQFF
>TRBV7-3|-|TRBJ1-5|-
TGTGCCAGCAGCTTATCACAGGGTCAGCCCCAGCATTTT
CASSLSQGQPQHF
>TRBV5-1|TRBD2|TRBJ2-5|few
TGCGCCAGCAGCTTCGCGGGAGGCCAAGAGACCCAGTACTTC
CASSFAGGQETQYF
>TRBV15|-|TRBJ1-5|few
TGTGCCACCAGCAGGACCGGGACACGGAATCAGCCCCAGCATTTT
CATSRTGTRNQPQHF
>TRBV4-2|-|TRBJ1-6|few
TGTGCCAGCAGCCAAGATCTACAGGGCCATTCACCCCTCCACTTT
CASSQDLQGHSPLHF
>TRBV7-9|-|TRBJ2-7|few
TGTGCCAGCGGTCAGACAGAGCTCTACGAGCAGTACTTC
CASGQTELYEQYF
>TRBV2|TRBD1|TRBJ1-1|few
TGTGCCAGCAGAGGACAGGGATGGGGCACTGAAGCTTTCTTT
CASRGQGWGTEAFF
>TRBV6-1|-|TRBJ1-2|few
TGTGCCAGCACCGAAGGGGGACCCTTAATCTACACCTTC
CASTEGGPLIYTF
>TRBV10-3|-|TRBJ2-6|-
TGTGCCATCAGTGATTCATTCCCTGGGGCCAACGTCCTGACTTTC
CAISDSFPGANVLTF
>TRBV2|-|TRBJ2-5|-
TGTGCCAGCAGTGATGGTGGAGGAGAGACCCAGTACTTC
CASSDGGGETQYF
>TRBV12-5|-|TRBJ2-1|few
TGTGCTGGGGGGGTCGGTTCCGGGGGCCCCAAGCAGTTCTTC
CAGGVGSGGPKQFF
>TRBV30|TRBD1|TRBJ2-2|few
TGTGCCTGGAGTAGGACGGGACAGGGAGACACCGGGGAGCTGTTTTTT
CAWSRTGQGDTGELFF
>TRBV2|TRBD1|TRBJ1-2|-
TGTGCCAGCAGTGAGACAGGGGGGAATGGCTACACCTTC
CASSETGGNGYTF
>TRBV6-6|TRBD1|TRBJ1-2|-
TGTGCCAGCAGACAGACAGGGGGCGACTATGGCTACACCTTC
CASRQTGGDYGYTF
>TRBV25-1|-|TRBJ2-7|-
TGTGCCAGCAGTGAGGGGGGAGATGGCGAGCAGTACTTC
CASSEGGDGEQYF